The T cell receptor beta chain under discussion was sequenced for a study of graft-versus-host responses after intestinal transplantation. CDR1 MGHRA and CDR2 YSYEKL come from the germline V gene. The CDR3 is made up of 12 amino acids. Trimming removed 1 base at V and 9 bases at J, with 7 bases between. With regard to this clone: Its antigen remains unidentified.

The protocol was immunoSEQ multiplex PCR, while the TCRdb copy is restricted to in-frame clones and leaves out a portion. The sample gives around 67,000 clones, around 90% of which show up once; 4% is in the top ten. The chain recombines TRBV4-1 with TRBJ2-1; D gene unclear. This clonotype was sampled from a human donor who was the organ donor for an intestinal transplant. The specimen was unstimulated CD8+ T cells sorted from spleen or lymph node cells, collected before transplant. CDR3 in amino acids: CASSQGSFEQFF. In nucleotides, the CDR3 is TGCGCCAGCAGCCAAGGAAGCTTTGAGCAGTTCTTC.